The following is a T cell receptor beta chain sequence with its context. What it binds is not known. The ends were cut back, 1 base at V and 5 bases at J, with 5 bases in the middle. The CDR3 has 12 residues. CDR1 and CDR2 from the germline V gene are SGHTA and FQGNSA. The data stem from a study of hypomethylating agent response in myelodysplastic syndrome. Study summary: Response meant complete response or hematologic improvement; all other patients were non-responders.

Study results and limitations: The cohort was small, with only 10 to 12 patients analyzed.

Sequenced by immunoSEQ multiplex PCR; TCRdb stores in-frame clones only, minus some. The sample has some 9,600 clones; over 80% are singletons. Sequencing was performed on bone marrow, taken before or after starting hypomethylating agent treatment for myelodysplastic syndrome (not recorded which). The chain recombines TRBV7-2 with TRBJ1-2, with D uncertain. The receptor comes from a human donor with myelodysplastic syndrome. CDR3 sequence: CASSLGFYGYTF. The CDR3 bases are TGTGCCAGCAGCTTAGGCTTTTATGGCTACACCTTC.